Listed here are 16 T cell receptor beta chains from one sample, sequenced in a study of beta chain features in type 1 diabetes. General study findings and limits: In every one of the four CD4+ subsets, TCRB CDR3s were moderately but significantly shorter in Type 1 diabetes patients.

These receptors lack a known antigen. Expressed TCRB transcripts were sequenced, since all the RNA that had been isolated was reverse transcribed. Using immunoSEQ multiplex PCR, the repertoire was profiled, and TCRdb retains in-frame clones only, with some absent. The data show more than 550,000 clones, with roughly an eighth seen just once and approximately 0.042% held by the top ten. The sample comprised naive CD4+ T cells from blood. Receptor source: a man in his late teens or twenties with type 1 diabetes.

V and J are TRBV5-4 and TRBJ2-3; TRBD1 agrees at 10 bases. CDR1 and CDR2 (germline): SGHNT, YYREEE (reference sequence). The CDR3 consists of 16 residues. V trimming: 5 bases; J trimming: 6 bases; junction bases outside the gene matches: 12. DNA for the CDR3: TGTGCCAGCAGACCCGACAGGGGGCGTACACCCGATACGCAGTATTTT. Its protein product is CASRPDRGRTPDTQYF.

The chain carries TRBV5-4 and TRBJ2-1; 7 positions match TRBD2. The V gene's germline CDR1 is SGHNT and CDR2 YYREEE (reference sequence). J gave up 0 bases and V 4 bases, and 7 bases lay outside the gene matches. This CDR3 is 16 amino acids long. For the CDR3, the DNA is TGTGCCAGCAGCCCCCGGGGAGGGCGCTCCTACAATGAGCAGTTCTTC. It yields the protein CASSPRGGRSYNEQFF.

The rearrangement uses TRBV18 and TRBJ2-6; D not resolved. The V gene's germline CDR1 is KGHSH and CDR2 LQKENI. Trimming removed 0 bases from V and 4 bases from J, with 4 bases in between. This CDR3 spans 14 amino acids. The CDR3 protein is CASSPPVGANVLTF. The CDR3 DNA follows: TGTGCCAGCTCACCACCGGTGGGGGCCAACGTCCTGACTTTC.

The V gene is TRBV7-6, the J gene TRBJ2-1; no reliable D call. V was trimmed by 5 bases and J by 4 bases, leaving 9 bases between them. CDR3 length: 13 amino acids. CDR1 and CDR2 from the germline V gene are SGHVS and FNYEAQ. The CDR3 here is CASSPELYNEQFF. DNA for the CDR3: TGTGCCAGCAGCCCGGAGCTGTACAATGAGCAGTTCTTC.

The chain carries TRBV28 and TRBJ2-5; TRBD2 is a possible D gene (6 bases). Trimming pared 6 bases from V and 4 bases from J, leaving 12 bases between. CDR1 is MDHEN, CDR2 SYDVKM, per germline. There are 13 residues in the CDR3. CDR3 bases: TGTGCCAGCAGGGTGGAGGGTCCAGAGACCCAGTACTTC. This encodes CASRVEGPETQYF.

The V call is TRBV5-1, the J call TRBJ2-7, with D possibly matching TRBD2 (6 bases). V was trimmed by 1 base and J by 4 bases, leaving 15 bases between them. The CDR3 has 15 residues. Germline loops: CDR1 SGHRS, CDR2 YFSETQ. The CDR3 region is CASSLLPRDLYEQYF. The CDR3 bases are TGCGCCAGCAGCTTGCTTCCGCGGGACCTTTACGAGCAGTACTTC.

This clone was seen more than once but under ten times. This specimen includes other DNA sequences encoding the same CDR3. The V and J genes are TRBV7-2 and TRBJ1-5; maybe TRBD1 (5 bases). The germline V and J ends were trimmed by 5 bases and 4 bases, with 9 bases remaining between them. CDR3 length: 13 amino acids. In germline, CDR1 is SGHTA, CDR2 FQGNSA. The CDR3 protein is CASSLGLNQPQHF. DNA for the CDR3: TGTGCCAGCAGCCTGGGACTTAATCAGCCCCAGCATTTT.

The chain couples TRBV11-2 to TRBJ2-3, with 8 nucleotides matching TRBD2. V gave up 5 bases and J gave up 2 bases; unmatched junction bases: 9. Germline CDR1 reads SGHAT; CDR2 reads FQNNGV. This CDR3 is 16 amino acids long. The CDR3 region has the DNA TGTGCCAGCAGCCTCCACGGGAGGGAAACCACAGATACGCAGTATTTT. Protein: CASSLHGRETTDTQYF.

This chain's CDR3 is CATSRDEPSSGNTIYF. The CDR3 nucleotides are TGTGCCACCAGCAGAGATGAGCCCAGCTCTGGAAACACCATATATTTT. V gene TRBV15 combines with J gene TRBJ1-3, with unresolved D. CDR1 is LNHNV, CDR2 YYDKDF, per germline (reference sequence). The CDR3 loop spans 16 amino acids. Trimming left V 0 bases short and J 0 bases short, with 9 bases between.

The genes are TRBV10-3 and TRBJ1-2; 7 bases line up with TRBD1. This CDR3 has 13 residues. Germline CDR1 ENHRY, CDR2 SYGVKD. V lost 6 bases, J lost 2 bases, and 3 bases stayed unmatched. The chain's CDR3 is CAIRGTDNYGYTF. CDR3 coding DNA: TGTGCCATCAGAGGGACAGACAACTATGGCTACACCTTC.

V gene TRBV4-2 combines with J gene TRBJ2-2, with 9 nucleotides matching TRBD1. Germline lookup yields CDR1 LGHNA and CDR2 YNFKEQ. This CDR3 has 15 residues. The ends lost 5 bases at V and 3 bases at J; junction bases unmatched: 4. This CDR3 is CASSYRDRDTGELFF. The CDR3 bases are TGTGCCAGCAGCTACCGGGACAGGGACACCGGGGAGCTGTTTTTT.

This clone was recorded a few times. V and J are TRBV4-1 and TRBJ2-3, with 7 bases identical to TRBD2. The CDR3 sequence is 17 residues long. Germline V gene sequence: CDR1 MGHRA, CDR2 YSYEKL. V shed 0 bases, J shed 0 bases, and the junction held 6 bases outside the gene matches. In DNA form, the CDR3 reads TGCGCCAGCAGCCAAGATTGGCGGGGGATTAGCACAGATACGCAGTATTTT. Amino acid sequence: CASSQDWRGISTDTQYF.

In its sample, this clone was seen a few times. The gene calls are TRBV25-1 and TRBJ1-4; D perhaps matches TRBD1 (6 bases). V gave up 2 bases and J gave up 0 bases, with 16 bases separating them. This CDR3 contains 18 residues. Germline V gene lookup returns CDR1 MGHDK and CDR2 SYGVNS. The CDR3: CASSESPPDRTTNEKLFF. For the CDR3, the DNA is TGTGCCAGCAGTGAAAGCCCCCCTGACAGGACAACTAATGAAAAACTGTTTTTT.

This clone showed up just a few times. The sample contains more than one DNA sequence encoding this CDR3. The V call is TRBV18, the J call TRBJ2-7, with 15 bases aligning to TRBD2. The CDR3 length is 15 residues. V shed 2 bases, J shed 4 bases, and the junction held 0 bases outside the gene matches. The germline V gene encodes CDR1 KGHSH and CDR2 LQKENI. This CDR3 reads CASSPGLAGGYEQYF. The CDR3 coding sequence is TGTGCCAGCTCACCAGGACTAGCGGGAGGGTACGAGCAGTACTTC.

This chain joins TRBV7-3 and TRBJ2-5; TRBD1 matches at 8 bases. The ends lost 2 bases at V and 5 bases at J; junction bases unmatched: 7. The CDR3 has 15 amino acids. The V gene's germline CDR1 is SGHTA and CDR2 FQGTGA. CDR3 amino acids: CASSLLGQAGETQYF. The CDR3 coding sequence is TGTGCCAGCAGCTTATTGGGACAGGCCGGGGAGACCCAGTACTTC.

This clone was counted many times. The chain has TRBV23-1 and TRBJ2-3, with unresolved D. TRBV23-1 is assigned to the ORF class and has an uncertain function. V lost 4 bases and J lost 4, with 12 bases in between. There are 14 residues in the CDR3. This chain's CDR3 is CASSLEKGPDTQYF. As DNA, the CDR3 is TGCGCCAGCAGTCTTGAGAAAGGCCCAGATACGCAGTATTTT.